The following is a TCR beta chain sequence with its context. The sample comes from a study of blood T cell repertoires in COVID-19. Across the study: Sites in the United States, Italy and Spain provided acute and convalescent COVID-19 samples. T cells, B-cell-depleted T cells, or PBMCs supplied cDNA or gDNA.

The V gene's germline CDR1 is GTSNPN and CDR2 SVGIG (reference sequence). This CDR3 contains 13 residues. The ends were cut back, 5 bases at V and 5 bases at J, with 13 bases in the middle. Original processing methods: Reference gene primer amplification in the assay estimated nucleated cell counts. Here immunoSEQ multiplex PCR was the method, and the copy in TCRdb shows in-frame clones only, minus some. The V and J calls and clone size are taken from that table; D and trimming were inferred from the DNA. This sample has hundreds of thousands of clones, with approximately 85% found just once. The sequence came from a man aged 50-59 years with active or convalescent COVID-19. Source material: peripheral blood. V is TRBV30 and J is TRBJ1-3, with TRBD1 as a possible D gene (6 bases). CDR3 sequence: CAWAGEIRNTIYF. The CDR3 bases are TGTGCCTGGGCAGGGGAGATCCGAAACACCATATATTTT.